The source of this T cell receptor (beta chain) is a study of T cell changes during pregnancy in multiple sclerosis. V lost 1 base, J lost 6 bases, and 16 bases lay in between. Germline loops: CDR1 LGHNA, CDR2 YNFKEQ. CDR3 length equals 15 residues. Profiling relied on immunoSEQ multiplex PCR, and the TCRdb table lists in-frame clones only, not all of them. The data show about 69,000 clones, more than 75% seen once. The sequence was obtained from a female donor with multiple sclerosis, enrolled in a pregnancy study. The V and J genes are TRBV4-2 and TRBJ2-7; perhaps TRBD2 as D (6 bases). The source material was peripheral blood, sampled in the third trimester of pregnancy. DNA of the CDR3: TGTGCCAGCAGCCAAGTTAGACTAGACGTCTCCGAGCAGTACTTC. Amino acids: CASSQVRLDVSEQYF.